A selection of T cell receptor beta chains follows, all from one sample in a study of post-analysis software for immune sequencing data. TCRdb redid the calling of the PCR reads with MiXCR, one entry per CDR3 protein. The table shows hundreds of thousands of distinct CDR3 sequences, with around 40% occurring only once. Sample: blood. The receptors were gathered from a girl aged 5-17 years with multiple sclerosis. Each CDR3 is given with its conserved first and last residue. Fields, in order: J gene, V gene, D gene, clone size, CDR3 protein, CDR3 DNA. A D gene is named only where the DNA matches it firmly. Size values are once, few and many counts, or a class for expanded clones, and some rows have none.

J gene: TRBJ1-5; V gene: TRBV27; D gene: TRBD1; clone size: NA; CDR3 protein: CASSLSGGTAFRQPQHF; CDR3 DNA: TGTGCCAGCAGTTTATCGGGCGGGACAGCGTTTCGTCAGCCCCAGCATTTT
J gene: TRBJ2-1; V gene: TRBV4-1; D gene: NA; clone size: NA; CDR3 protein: CASSQTGKGSYNEQFF; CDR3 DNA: TGCGCCAGCAGCCAAACAGGGAAGGGGTCCTACAATGAGCAGTTCTTC
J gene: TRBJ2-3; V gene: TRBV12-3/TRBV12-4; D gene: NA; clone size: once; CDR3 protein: CASSQFSTDTQYF; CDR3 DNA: TGTGCCAGCAGCCAGTTTAGCACAGATACGCAGTATTTT
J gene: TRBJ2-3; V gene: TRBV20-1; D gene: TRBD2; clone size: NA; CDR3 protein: CSASTTSEFTDTQYF; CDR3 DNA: TGCAGTGCTAGTACGACTAGCGAGTTTACAGATACGCAGTATTTT
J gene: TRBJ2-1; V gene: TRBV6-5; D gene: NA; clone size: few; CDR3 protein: CASIERGAGIGEQFF; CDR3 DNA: TGTGCCAGCATCGAACGGGGCGCCGGGATTGGGGAGCAGTTCTTC
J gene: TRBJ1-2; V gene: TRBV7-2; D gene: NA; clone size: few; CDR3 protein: CASSGGGNYGYTF; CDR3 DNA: TGTGCCAGCAGCGGAGGGGGTAACTATGGCTACACCTTC
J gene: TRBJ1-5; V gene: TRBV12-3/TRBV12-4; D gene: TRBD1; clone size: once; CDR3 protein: CASSRDRGYNQPQHF; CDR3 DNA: TGTGCCAGCAGCCGCGACAGGGGGTACAATCAGCCCCAGCATTTT
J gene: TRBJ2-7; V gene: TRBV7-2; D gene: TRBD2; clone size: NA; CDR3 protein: CASSSRLAGYVMNYEQYF; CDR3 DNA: TGTGCCAGCAGCAGCAGACTAGCGGGATACGTTATGAACTACGAGCAGTACTTC
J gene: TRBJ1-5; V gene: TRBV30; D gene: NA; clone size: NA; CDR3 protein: CAWSVTGSNQPQHF; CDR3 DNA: TGTGCCTGGAGTGTGACAGGAAGCAATCAGCCCCAGCATTTT
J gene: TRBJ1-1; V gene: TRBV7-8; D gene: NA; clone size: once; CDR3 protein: CASSRRGVGTEAFF; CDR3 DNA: TGTGCCAGCAGCCGAAGGGGGGTCGGCACTGAAGCTTTCTTT
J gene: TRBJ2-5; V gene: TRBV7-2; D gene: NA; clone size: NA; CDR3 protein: CASSPIPSAETQYF; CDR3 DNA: TGTGCCAGCAGCCCAATCCCCAGCGCGGAGACCCAGTACTTC
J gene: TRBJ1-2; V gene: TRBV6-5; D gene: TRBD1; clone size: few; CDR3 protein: CASTTGAYGYTF; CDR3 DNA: TGTGCCAGCACGACAGGGGCTTATGGCTACACCTTC
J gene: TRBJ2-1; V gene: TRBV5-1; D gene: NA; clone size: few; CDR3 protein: CASTMGDNNEQFF; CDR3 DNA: TGCGCCAGCACCATGGGGGACAACAATGAGCAGTTCTTC
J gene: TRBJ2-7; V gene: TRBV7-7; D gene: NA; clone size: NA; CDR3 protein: CASSLSKGAYEQYF; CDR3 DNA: TGTGCTAGCAGTCTGTCCAAAGGGGCCTACGAGCAGTACTTC
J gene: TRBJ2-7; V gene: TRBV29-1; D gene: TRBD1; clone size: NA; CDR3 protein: CSVEVFQGDEQYF; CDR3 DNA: TGCAGCGTTGAAGTTTTCCAGGGGGACGAGCAGTACTTC
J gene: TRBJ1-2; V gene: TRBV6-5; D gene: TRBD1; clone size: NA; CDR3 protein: CASSYSIDRGLSNYGYTF; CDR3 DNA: TGTGCCAGCAGTTACTCGATAGACAGGGGCCTCTCTAACTATGGCTACACCTTC
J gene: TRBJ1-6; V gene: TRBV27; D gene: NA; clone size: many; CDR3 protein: CASGIFDSSYNSPLHF; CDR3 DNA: TGTGCCAGCGGGATTTTCGACTCCTCCTATAATTCACCCCTCCACTTT
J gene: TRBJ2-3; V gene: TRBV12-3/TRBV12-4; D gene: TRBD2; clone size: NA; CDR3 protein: CASSPGTSGRALDTQYF; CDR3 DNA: TGTGCCAGCAGTCCGGGGACTAGCGGGAGGGCCTTAGATACGCAGTATTTT
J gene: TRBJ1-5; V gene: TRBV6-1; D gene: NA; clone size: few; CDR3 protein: CASSEQYNNQPQHF; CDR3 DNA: TGTGCCAGCAGTGAACAATACAATAATCAGCCCCAGCATTTT
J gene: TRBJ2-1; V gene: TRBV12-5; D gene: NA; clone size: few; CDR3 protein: CASGLETLRPPRNEQFF; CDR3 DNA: TGTGCTAGCGGTTTGGAGACTCTACGACCCCCCCGCAATGAGCAGTTCTTC
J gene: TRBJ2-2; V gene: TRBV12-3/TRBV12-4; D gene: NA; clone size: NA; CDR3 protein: CASRTRSGELFF; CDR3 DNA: TGTGCCAGCCGTACTAGATCCGGGGAGCTGTTTTTT
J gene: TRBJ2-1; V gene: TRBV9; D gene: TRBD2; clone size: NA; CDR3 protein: CASSAEGLADLYNEQFF; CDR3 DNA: TGTGCCAGCAGCGCCGAGGGACTAGCGGATCTTTACAATGAGCAGTTCTTC
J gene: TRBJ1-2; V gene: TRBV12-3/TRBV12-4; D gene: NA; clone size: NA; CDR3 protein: CASTSHGAGSYGYTF; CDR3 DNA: TGTGCCAGCACCTCCCATGGGGCAGGTTCATATGGCTACACCTTC
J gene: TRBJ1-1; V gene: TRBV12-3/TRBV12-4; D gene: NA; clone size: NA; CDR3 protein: CASNSGFSAEAFF; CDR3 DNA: TGTGCCAGCAACTCAGGGTTTTCCGCTGAAGCTTTCTTT
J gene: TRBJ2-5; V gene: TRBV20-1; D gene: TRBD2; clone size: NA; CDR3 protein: CSARDWTSGRSSRETQYF; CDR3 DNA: TGCAGTGCTAGAGATTGGACTAGCGGGAGATCGTCCCGAGAGACCCAGTACTTC
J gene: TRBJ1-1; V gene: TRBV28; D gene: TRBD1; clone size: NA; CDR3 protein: CASSPRGRWDTEAFF; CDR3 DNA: TGTGCCAGCAGTCCTAGGGGGCGCTGGGACACTGAAGCTTTCTTT
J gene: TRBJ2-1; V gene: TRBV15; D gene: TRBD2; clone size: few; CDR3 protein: CATSRELAGASYNEQFF; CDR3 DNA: TGTGCCACCAGCAGAGAGCTAGCGGGAGCTTCCTACAATGAGCAGTTCTTC
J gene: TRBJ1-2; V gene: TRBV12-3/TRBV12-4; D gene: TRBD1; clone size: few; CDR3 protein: CASSPPSAGQGTSDDGYTF; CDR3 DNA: TGTGCCAGCAGTCCCCCTAGTGCGGGACAGGGGACCTCGGATGATGGCTACACCTTC
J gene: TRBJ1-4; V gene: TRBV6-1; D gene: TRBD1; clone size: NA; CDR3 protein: CASRLTGQGQTTNEKLFF; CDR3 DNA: TGTGCCAGCAGACTGACCGGACAGGGACAAACAACTAATGAAAAACTGTTTTTT